The rows below give T cell receptor beta chains drawn from one sample of a study of blood T cell repertoires in COVID-19. The repertoire was sequenced with immunoSEQ multiplex PCR; TCRdb's copy has only in-frame clones and lacks some. The table shows under 300,000 clones, with over 80% occurring only once. Sequencing was performed on PBMCs or T cells enriched from blood (not recorded which). These receptors originate from a woman between 18 and 30 years old who had recovered from COVID-19. CDR3s include the opening cysteine and the closing phenylalanine or tryptophan. A D gene is named only where the DNA matches it firmly. Clone size, where shown, is once, few, many, or a class for clones that have expanded.

j_gene: TRBJ2-1
len: 14
v_gene: TRBV14
d_gene: .
abundance: .
CDR3nt: TGTGCCAGCAGCCACAGGGTAACCTACAATGAGCAGTTCTTC
CDR3aa: CASSHRVTYNEQFF

j_gene: TRBJ1-2
len: 15
v_gene: TRBV2
d_gene: .
abundance: .
CDR3nt: TGTGCCAGCAGGTTATCAAGCGGCTTTAACTATGGCTACACCTTC
CDR3aa: CASRLSSGFNYGYTF

j_gene: TRBJ1-5
len: 15
v_gene: TRBV5-5
d_gene: TRBD1
abundance: once
CDR3nt: TGTGCCAGCAGCTTGGCGGACAGGATTGATCAGCCCCAGCATTTT
CDR3aa: CASSLADRIDQPQHF

j_gene: TRBJ1-2
len: 16
v_gene: TRBV9
d_gene: TRBD1
abundance: .
CDR3nt: TGTGCCAGCAGCGTAAGCATATCGGGACAGGGGTACGGCTACACCTTC
CDR3aa: CASSVSISGQGYGYTF

j_gene: TRBJ1-2
len: 13
v_gene: TRBV19
d_gene: TRBD1
abundance: .
CDR3nt: TGTGCCAGTACCAAGGGGGCGGGCTATGGCTACACCTTC
CDR3aa: CASTKGAGYGYTF

j_gene: TRBJ2-3
len: 13
v_gene: TRBV7-3
d_gene: .
abundance: .
CDR3nt: TGTGCCAGCAGCTTAGGCAGCACAGATACGCAGTATTTT
CDR3aa: CASSLGSTDTQYF

j_gene: TRBJ1-2
len: 16
v_gene: TRBV3-1/TRBV3-2
d_gene: .
abundance: .
CDR3nt: TGTGCCAGCAGCCAACATGCGACAGGAGCTAACTATGGCTACACCTTC
CDR3aa: CASSQHATGANYGYTF

j_gene: TRBJ1-6
len: 15
v_gene: TRBV7-9
d_gene: .
abundance: .
CDR3nt: TGTGCCAGCAGCTTAGACAGGGTAGGAAATTCACCCCTCCACTTT
CDR3aa: CASSLDRVGNSPLHF

j_gene: TRBJ2-3
len: 14
v_gene: TRBV7-2
d_gene: TRBD2
abundance: .
CDR3nt: TGTGCCAGCAGCTTCGGGACTAGTTCAGATACGCAGTATTTT
CDR3aa: CASSFGTSSDTQYF

j_gene: TRBJ1-1
len: 12
v_gene: TRBV3-1/TRBV3-2
d_gene: .
abundance: .
CDR3nt: TGTGCCAGCAGCCAAGCGGGCACTGAAGCTTTCTTT
CDR3aa: CASSQAGTEAFF

j_gene: TRBJ1-1
len: 14
v_gene: TRBV18
d_gene: .
abundance: .
CDR3nt: TGTGCCAGCTCACCGGGACAAATAAACACTGAAGCTTTCTTT
CDR3aa: CASSPGQINTEAFF

j_gene: TRBJ1-6
len: 16
v_gene: TRBV5-1
d_gene: TRBD1
abundance: .
CDR3nt: TGCGCCAGCAGCCTAACCGGACAGGGTCTGGATTCACCCCTCCACTTT
CDR3aa: CASSLTGQGLDSPLHF

j_gene: TRBJ1-2
len: 13
v_gene: TRBV7-3
d_gene: TRBD1
abundance: .
CDR3nt: TGTGCCAGCAGCCTCGACAGGGAACATGGCTACACCTTC
CDR3aa: CASSLDREHGYTF

j_gene: TRBJ2-3
len: 16
v_gene: TRBV13
d_gene: .
abundance: .
CDR3nt: TGTGCCAGCAGCTTAGACGGGATCCAATTCACAGATACGCAGTATTTT
CDR3aa: CASSLDGIQFTDTQYF

j_gene: TRBJ1-1
len: 14
v_gene: TRBV6-5
d_gene: TRBD1
abundance: .
CDR3nt: TGTGCCAGCAGTCACAGGGGGGTTGCCACTGAAGCTTTCTTT
CDR3aa: CASSHRGVATEAFF

j_gene: TRBJ2-7
len: 15
v_gene: TRBV6-5
d_gene: TRBD1
abundance: .
CDR3nt: TGTGCCAGCAGTTATCCAGGGACAGGTGGCTACGAGCAGTACTTC
CDR3aa: CASSYPGTGGYEQYF

j_gene: TRBJ1-4
len: 14
v_gene: TRBV9
d_gene: TRBD1
abundance: .
CDR3nt: TGTGCCAGCAGCGTCGGGACAGGGTTAGAAAAACTGTTTTTT
CDR3aa: CASSVGTGLEKLFF

j_gene: TRBJ1-2
len: 15
v_gene: TRBV2
d_gene: .
abundance: .
CDR3nt: TGTGCCAGCAGTGAGGCTGCGGGGGATCAGAGCGGCTACACCTTC
CDR3aa: CASSEAAGDQSGYTF

j_gene: TRBJ1-2
len: 16
v_gene: TRBV2
d_gene: TRBD1
abundance: many
CDR3nt: TGTGCCAGCAGGACGGGACAGGGGGCGCTCGGTGGAGGCTACACCTTC
CDR3aa: CASRTGQGALGGGYTF

j_gene: TRBJ1-3
len: 16
v_gene: TRBV5-4
d_gene: .
abundance: .
CDR3nt: TGTGCCAGCAGCTTGGGACAGCCTCTCTCTGGAAACACCATATATTTT
CDR3aa: CASSLGQPLSGNTIYF

j_gene: TRBJ1-1
len: 13
v_gene: TRBV28
d_gene: .
abundance: once
CDR3nt: TGTGCCAGCAGTTTATTAGGCGGTACTGAAGCTTTCTTT
CDR3aa: CASSLLGGTEAFF

j_gene: TRBJ2-3
len: 16
v_gene: TRBV5-1
d_gene: TRBD1
abundance: .
CDR3nt: TGCGCCAGCAGGCCCGAGACAGGGGCTTACACAGATACGCAGTATTTT
CDR3aa: CASRPETGAYTDTQYF

j_gene: TRBJ2-1
len: 15
v_gene: TRBV9
d_gene: TRBD2
abundance: .
CDR3nt: TGTGCCAGCAGCGTAGCCGCGGGAGGGTACAATGAGCAGTTCTTC
CDR3aa: CASSVAAGGYNEQFF

j_gene: TRBJ2-3
len: 12
v_gene: TRBV2
d_gene: .
abundance: .
CDR3nt: TGTGCCAGCAGCCCTAGCACAGATACGCAGTATTTT
CDR3aa: CASSPSTDTQYF

j_gene: TRBJ1-1
len: 14
v_gene: TRBV18
d_gene: .
abundance: .
CDR3nt: TGTGCCAGCTCACCAAACAGCCTGAACACTGAAGCTTTCTTT
CDR3aa: CASSPNSLNTEAFF

j_gene: TRBJ1-2
len: 15
v_gene: TRBV10-3
d_gene: .
abundance: once
CDR3nt: TGTGCCACCGCTGCACAGGGAACCTCCCCTCATGGCTACACCTTC
CDR3aa: CATAAQGTSPHGYTF

j_gene: TRBJ1-2
len: 15
v_gene: TRBV4-1
d_gene: .
abundance: .
CDR3nt: TGCGCCAGCAGCCAAAAAAGGGAGCTAGACTATGGCTACACCTTC
CDR3aa: CASSQKRELDYGYTF

j_gene: TRBJ1-2
len: 17
v_gene: TRBV6-2/TRBV6-3
d_gene: TRBD1
abundance: .
CDR3nt: TGTGCCAGCAGTTTGGGCGACAGAGGACAGGGGGGCTATGGCTACACCTTC
CDR3aa: CASSLGDRGQGGYGYTF

j_gene: TRBJ2-3
len: 13
v_gene: TRBV10-3
d_gene: .
abundance: .
CDR3nt: TGTGCCATCAGTGATTCCGGCACAGATACGCAGTATTTT
CDR3aa: CAISDSGTDTQYF

j_gene: TRBJ1-4
len: 17
v_gene: TRBV15
d_gene: .
abundance: .
CDR3nt: TGTGCCACCAGCAGAGACCTAAGGGGGGGCTCGGGTGAAAAACTGTTTTTT
CDR3aa: CATSRDLRGGSGEKLFF

j_gene: TRBJ1-6
len: 16
v_gene: TRBV27
d_gene: .
abundance: .
CDR3nt: TGTGCCAGCAGCCCCAACAGGGTTTCTTATAATTCACCCCTCCACTTT
CDR3aa: CASSPNRVSYNSPLHF

j_gene: TRBJ1-1
len: 13
v_gene: TRBV5-1
d_gene: TRBD1
abundance: .
CDR3nt: TGCGCCAGCAGCATACAGGGGGGCACTGAAGCTTTCTTT
CDR3aa: CASSIQGGTEAFF

j_gene: TRBJ1-2
len: 12
v_gene: TRBV10-3
d_gene: .
abundance: .
CDR3nt: TGTGCCATCAGCCCACAGGACTATGGCTACACCTTC
CDR3aa: CAISPQDYGYTF

j_gene: TRBJ2-3
len: 13
v_gene: TRBV10-3
d_gene: TRBD2
abundance: .
CDR3nt: TGTGCCACCGGACTAGCGGACACAGATACGCAGTATTTT
CDR3aa: CATGLADTDTQYF

j_gene: TRBJ2-1
len: 16
v_gene: TRBV9
d_gene: .
abundance: .
CDR3nt: TGTGCCAGCAGCGTAGTTGGGCGGGGCCCCTACAATGAGCAGTTCTTC
CDR3aa: CASSVVGRGPYNEQFF

j_gene: TRBJ1-2
len: 15
v_gene: TRBV4-1
d_gene: .
abundance: .
CDR3nt: TGCGCCAGCAGCCATGGTCCCGGACAGAACTATGGCTACACCTTC
CDR3aa: CASSHGPGQNYGYTF

j_gene: TRBJ1-1
len: 17
v_gene: TRBV4-1
d_gene: .
abundance: .
CDR3nt: TGCGCCAGCAGCCAAGGACGGCTCCAGACAGGGAACACTGAAGCTTTCTTT
CDR3aa: CASSQGRLQTGNTEAFF

j_gene: TRBJ1-6
len: 15
v_gene: TRBV3-1/TRBV3-2
d_gene: .
abundance: .
CDR3nt: TGTGCCAGCAGGAAAAATACAGGATCTAATTCACCCCTCCACTTT
CDR3aa: CASRKNTGSNSPLHF

j_gene: TRBJ1-2
len: 18
v_gene: TRBV7-6
d_gene: TRBD1
abundance: .
CDR3nt: TGTGCCAGCAGCTTAATGGGCCCCGGGACAGGGCTATACTATGGCTACACCTTC
CDR3aa: CASSLMGPGTGLYYGYTF

j_gene: TRBJ2-7
len: 13
v_gene: TRBV12-3/TRBV12-4
d_gene: .
abundance: once
CDR3nt: TGTGCCAGCAGCCTTGGTGGCCCCTACGAGCAGTACTTC
CDR3aa: CASSLGGPYEQYF

j_gene: TRBJ1-1
len: 13
v_gene: TRBV7-8
d_gene: .
abundance: .
CDR3nt: TGTGCCAGCAGCTTAATATGGAGGGCTGAAGCTTTCTTT
CDR3aa: CASSLIWRAEAFF

j_gene: TRBJ1-5
len: 16
v_gene: TRBV28
d_gene: .
abundance: .
CDR3nt: TGTGCCAGCAAGGTTTGGGGAGTCGATAGCAATCAGCCCCAGCATTTT
CDR3aa: CASKVWGVDSNQPQHF

j_gene: TRBJ1-1
len: 17
v_gene: TRBV29-1
d_gene: .
abundance: .
CDR3nt: TGCAGCGTTGAATACCGACGGGGGACGGGAATTAACACTGAAGCTTTCTTT
CDR3aa: CSVEYRRGTGINTEAFF

j_gene: TRBJ1-2
len: 15
v_gene: TRBV11-3
d_gene: .
abundance: .
CDR3nt: TGTGCCAGCAGCCCATCGACAGACCTCTATGTCGGCTACACCTTC
CDR3aa: CASSPSTDLYVGYTF